A single T cell receptor beta chain is shown here with its context. Its antigen remains unidentified. No per-base quality is available; no much larger clone lies one base away. The immunoSEQ Assay, a bias-controlled multiplex PCR, was used to amplify TCRbeta CDR3 regions from genomic DNA. As for the authors' bioinformatics: Nucleated cell counts per sample were estimated from amplification of reference gene primers within the assay. To quantify the absolute abundance of each unique TCRbeta CDR3 rearrangement, sequence reads were collapsed and filtered. Productive Simpson clonality was computed per sample as the square root of Simpson's diversity index over productive rearrangements. TCRdb provides this immuneACCESS table in a form limited to in-frame rearrangements. Some clones are lacking; in checked studies, under half of them reflect an unresolved V gene, and why the rest are absent is not known. V and J calls and clone size are given by that table; D and trimming were obtained from the DNA. The sample profile shows about 52,000 clones; 65% to 90% of them were found once. Roughly 10% of the sample is in the top ten clones.

Each collaborating institution followed its own protocols to collect whole blood in K2EDTA tubes. For TCRbeta analysis, collaborators shipped samples in one of three forms: frozen whole blood, isolated PBMCs, or DNA extracted from either of those sample types. The data were obtained in a study of blood T cell repertoires in COVID-19 (dated by TCRdb to 2020 to 2021). Looking at the study overall: Samples from collaborators originated in the United States, Italy and Spain and spanned both the acute and convalescent phases of COVID-19. The prospective study material was composed of cDNA or gDNA derived from T cells, B-cell-depleted T cells, or PBMCs. The repertoires were made available in a free public database intended to serve as a resource for research on the immune response to SARS-CoV-2. The samples were drawn from the first 160 participants of the ongoing ImmuneRACE study and from more than 1,000 subjects provided by 6 global collaborators. HLA class I and class II types, where available, came from metadata supplied by the sample provider rather than from assay-based typing. Deeply sampled blood TCRbeta repertoires from subjects exposed to, actively infected with, or recovered from COVID-19 were included in the dataset. The sample metadata nearly always contained a de-identified subject ID, COVID-19 status, age in years and sex.

The germline V gene (reference sequence) gives CDR1 as GTSNPN and CDR2 as SVGIG. The CDR3, cysteine through phenylalanine, is 13 amino acids long. This entry keeps only the CDR3 DNA: 39 bases, framed from base 1. V and J are trimmed by 5 bases and 2 bases, and the gene matches miss 5 bases of the junction. Findings and caveats that apply to the study as a whole: How much clinical and demographic metadata was included differed by source and by participant, and the metadata was provided uncurated.

The sample taken for sequencing was peripheral blood. The rearranged chain carries TRBV30 and TRBJ2-5; 7 nucleotides in the junction match TRBD1. The sequence was obtained from a human donor in a cohort sampled during active COVID-19. The DNA sequence is given as TGTGCCTGGGACAGGGTTTTACAAGAGACCCAGTACTTC. This is translated as CAWDRVLQETQYF.